This record concerns one T cell receptor (beta chain) sequence. This specimen comes from a study of blood T cells in healthy people across ages. Primed by a sample-barcoded 5' primer and a J-beta primer mix, a second PCR proceeded for about 6 to 11 cycles. MiXCR was run by TCRdb on the 5' RACE reads, yielding one entry per CDR3 protein. Among some 760,000 distinct CDR3 sequences listed, just under 25% were seen once. Germline assignment: CDR1 LNHNV and CDR2 YYDKDF (reference sequence). This CDR3 comprises 13 residues. Trimming cost V 6 bases and J 0 bases, with 6 bases left between them. This same sample was also part of a study on T cells of mothers and their children.

Sequencing input: blood. The chain uses TRBV15 and TRBJ1-3; D remains unclear. The TCR sequence derives from a boy aged 5-17 years in good health. The CDR3 loop is CATSAGSGNTIYF. In DNA form, the CDR3 reads TGTGCCACCAGTGCAGGCTCTGGAAACACCATATATTTT. Filled out from reference TRBV15 and TRBJ1-3, the complete variable domain reads DAMVIQNPRYQVTQFGKPVTLSCSQTLNHNVMYWYQQKSSQAPKLLFHYYDKDFNNEADTPDNFQSRRPNTSFCFLDIRSPGLGDTAMYLCATSAGSGNTIYFGEGSWLTVV.